A selection of T cell receptor beta chains follows, all from one sample in a study of human thymus T cells. The assay was immunoSEQ multiplex PCR, and TCRdb's table has in-frame clones only and misses some. The sample yields tens of thousands of clones, around 96% seen once. Sequencing input: thymus tissue. These receptors originate from a boy in the first two years of life with a congenital heart defect but otherwise immunologically healthy. CDR3s include the opening cysteine and the closing phenylalanine or tryptophan. A D gene is named only where the DNA matches it firmly. Expanded clones are given a class, and other clones once, few, many or no size at all.

TGTGCCAGCAGCGTAGTTCCGGGGTTCGAGACCCAGTACTTC	CASSVVPGFETQYF	-	TRBV9	TRBJ2-5	once
TGTGCCAGCAGCTTACTGTCTAGCGGGAGGGAGAGCACCGGGGAGCTGTTTTTT	CASSLLSSGRESTGELFF	TRBD2	TRBV5-4	TRBJ2-2	-
TGTGCCAGCAGCCGTAAGGGCCGGGACAGGGGGGACAATCAGCCCCAGCATTTT	CASSRKGRDRGDNQPQHF	TRBD1	TRBV5-6	TRBJ1-5	-
TGTGCCAGCAGCTTCCTAATCGGGGGCTCAGGGTATGGCTACACCTTC	CASSFLIGGSGYGYTF	-	TRBV5-6	TRBJ1-2	-
TGTGCCAGCAGCATAGGACAGATAAACCAAGAGACCCAGTACTTC	CASSIGQINQETQYF	-	TRBV6-5	TRBJ2-5	-
TGTGCCAGCAGCGGGGCTAGCGGGGGGGCCTCCTACGAGCAGTACTTC	CASSGASGGASYEQYF	TRBD2	TRBV9	TRBJ2-7	-
TGTGCCAGCAGCTTGAGGTCAGGCAAAGCGGGCTACACCTTC	CASSLRSGKAGYTF	-	TRBV5-6	TRBJ1-2	-
TGTGCCAGCAGTTTATGGGGGGCGCCTCACACTGAAGCTTTCTTT	CASSLWGAPHTEAFF	-	TRBV28	TRBJ1-1	-
TGCAGTGCTAGCGGGCCCACTGAAGCTTTCTTT	CSASGPTEAFF	-	TRBV20-1	TRBJ1-1	-
TGCAGCGTTGTGATGACAGGATCGTACTTACCCTACGAGCAGTACTTC	CSVVMTGSYLPYEQYF	-	TRBV29-1	TRBJ2-7	-
TGTGCCAGCAGCCCATTAGCGGGGCGCTCCTACGAGCAGTACTTC	CASSPLAGRSYEQYF	TRBD2	TRBV7-8	TRBJ2-7	once
TGCGCCAGCAGTGCTGAGAAGGGGCAGGGGGTAGCCTACAATGAGCAGTTCTTC	CASSAEKGQGVAYNEQFF	TRBD1	TRBV10-2	TRBJ2-1	once
TGCAGCGTTGAAGATCCTTATCGACGTAGCACAGATACGCAGTATTTT	CSVEDPYRRSTDTQYF	-	TRBV29-1	TRBJ2-3	-
TGTGCCAGCAGCTTAGCAGTCACAGATACGCAGTATTTT	CASSLAVTDTQYF	-	TRBV7-2	TRBJ2-3	-
TGTGCCAGCAGCTCGTACGCGGACAGGGAGGTCGCCTATGGCTACACCTTC	CASSSYADREVAYGYTF	TRBD1	TRBV7-6	TRBJ1-2	-
TGCGCCATAAAGGGGGGGCTGAGCTATGGCTACACCTTC	CAIKGGLSYGYTF	-	TRBV10-1	TRBJ1-2	-
TGTGCCAGTAGTACACTGGTGGACAGCCGGAACTATGGCTACACCTTC	CASSTLVDSRNYGYTF	-	TRBV19	TRBJ1-2	-
TGTGCCAGCAGTTTCAGACAGCTCACAGATACGCAGTATTTT	CASSFRQLTDTQYF	-	TRBV28	TRBJ2-3	-
TGTGCCAGCAGTGAAGTGGGACAGGGGGTCGGAACTAATGAAAAACTGTTTTTT	CASSEVGQGVGTNEKLFF	TRBD1	TRBV6-1	TRBJ1-4	-
TGTGCCAGCAGCTTGGGGGGCCCCTACAATGAGCAGTTCTTC	CASSLGGPYNEQFF	-	TRBV7-2	TRBJ2-1	-
TGCAGCGTCGGACGTGGACGAGACTATGGCTACACCTTC	CSVGRGRDYGYTF	-	TRBV29-1	TRBJ1-2	-
TGTGCCAGCAGTGAAGGGGAGCCCCACTATGGCTACACCTTC	CASSEGEPHYGYTF	-	TRBV6-1	TRBJ1-2	once
TGTGCCGTGTTCCCCAGACAGGGCACAACGAAAGCTTTCTTT	CAVFPRQGTTKAFF	TRBD1	TRBV19	TRBJ1-1	-
TGCGCCAGCAGCTTGGAAGTCCAGCCAAGACCTTATAATTCACCCCTCCACTTT	CASSLEVQPRPYNSPLHF	-	TRBV5-1	TRBJ1-6	-
TGTGCCAGCAGTGAGAGGGACAGAGAGACCCAGTACTTC	CASSERDRETQYF	TRBD1	TRBV6-1	TRBJ2-5	-
TGTGCCAGCAGTTCCGCGGGAAATCAGCCCCAGCATTTT	CASSSAGNQPQHF	-	TRBV28	TRBJ1-5	-
TGTGCCAGCAGCTTAGAACAGGGGAAGGATACGCAGTATTTT	CASSLEQGKDTQYF	TRBD1	TRBV7-9	TRBJ2-3	-
TGCGCCAGCAGCCCCAAAGGAGACAGGCCAGATACGCAGTATTTT	CASSPKGDRPDTQYF	-	TRBV5-1	TRBJ2-3	-
TGTGCCATCTTATTAGTTTCGACAGACCCCTACGAGCAGTACTTC	CAILLVSTDPYEQYF	-	TRBV6-4	TRBJ2-7	-
TGTGCCAGCAGCTGCGACAGGTCTTGCACAGATACGCAGTATTTT	CASSCDRSCTDTQYF	-	TRBV7-2	TRBJ2-3	-
TGTGCCAGCAGCTTGCGTGTCCGGGGTGACCGACAGGGCGCTCAGTACTTC	CASSLRVRGDRQGAQYF	TRBD1	TRBV5-4	TRBJ2-4	-
TGCGCCAGCAGCCAGGAAACAGGGGTCCCCGGAGAAGCTTTCTTT	CASSQETGVPGEAFF	TRBD1	TRBV4-3	TRBJ1-1	-
TGTGCCAGCAGCCCCGGGGCGGAATTTCCTTATAGCAATCAGCCCCAGCATTTT	CASSPGAEFPYSNQPQHF	-	TRBV7-9	TRBJ1-5	-
TGTGCCAGCAGCTTAGATGGGCGCTCTGGAAACACCATATATTTT	CASSLDGRSGNTIYF	-	TRBV11-3	TRBJ1-3	-
TGCGCCAGCAGCTGCCAAGGGGAGGCCATGAACACTGAAGCTTTCTTT	CASSCQGEAMNTEAFF	-	TRBV5-1	TRBJ1-1	-
TGTGCCAGCATCCCTTTTTTGGGGGAGCAGTACTTC	CASIPFLGEQYF	-	TRBV11-2	TRBJ2-7	-
TGCGCCAGCAGCCAAGAACACGGACCACCATACAATGAGCAGTTCTTC	CASSQEHGPPYNEQFF	-	TRBV4-3	TRBJ2-1	-
TGCGCCAGCAGCCCCACTCCCGGGACAGAAGAGACCCAGTACTTC	CASSPTPGTEETQYF	TRBD1	TRBV4-1	TRBJ2-5	-
TGTGCCAGCAGCCAAGGTGCCTACAATGAGCAGTTCTTC	CASSQGAYNEQFF	-	TRBV14	TRBJ2-1	-
TGCGCCAGCAGCCAAGTTGCTAGCGGGAGCGGCACCGGGGAGCTGTTTTTT	CASSQVASGSGTGELFF	TRBD2	TRBV4-1	TRBJ2-2	-
TGTGCCAGCAGCTTAGTTTCGGACAGGGGGCCTCTCTGGACTGAAGCTTTCTTT	CASSLVSDRGPLWTEAFF	TRBD1	TRBV7-6	TRBJ1-1	-
TGTGCCAGCAGCCGACAGAAGGTAATTGGGTGGCAGCCCCAGCATTTT	CASSRQKVIGWQPQHF	-	TRBV5-6	TRBJ1-5	-
TGTGCCAGCAGCCAGGGGGTGATTGGAGCTTTCTTT	CASSQGVIGAFF	TRBD1	TRBV7-9	TRBJ1-1	-
TGCGCCAGCAGTGAGGAGCCGGGGGGCAGGGAGACCCAGTACTTC	CASSEEPGGRETQYF	-	TRBV10-2	TRBJ2-5	-
TGTGCCAGCAGCGTAGACGGCGGGAGGGCCGGGGAGCAGTACTTC	CASSVDGGRAGEQYF	TRBD2	TRBV9	TRBJ2-7	-
TGTGCCAGCGCCACCCCTCCGGGGGGGCTGAGTGAGCAGTTCTTC	CASATPPGGLSEQFF	TRBD2	TRBV4-2	TRBJ2-1	-
TGCGCCAGCAGCCAATTCCCGACAGATGGCTACACCTTC	CASSQFPTDGYTF	-	TRBV4-3	TRBJ1-2	-
TGTGCCACCAGCAAAGGACAGTTTAGCTCCTATAATTCACCCCTCCACTTT	CATSKGQFSSYNSPLHF	-	TRBV15	TRBJ1-6	-
TGTGCCAGCACTCAAAGGCGGAGCAACTATGGCTACACCTTC	CASTQRRSNYGYTF	-	TRBV5-4	TRBJ1-2	-
TGTGCTAGTGGTTTGGCAACCCGGGACTCGGATGAGCAGTTCTTC	CASGLATRDSDEQFF	-	TRBV12-5	TRBJ2-1	-
TGTGCCAGCAGCTTGGCGGGGGATGGCAATCAGCCCCAGCATTTT	CASSLAGDGNQPQHF	-	TRBV5-4	TRBJ1-5	few
TGTGCCATCGACAGGGACGGTAAAGTTGAAGCTTTCTTT	CAIDRDGKVEAFF	TRBD1	TRBV6-1	TRBJ1-1	-
TGTGCCAGCGAGGGACAGGGCCTCTATAATTCACCCCTCCACTTT	CASEGQGLYNSPLHF	TRBD1	TRBV2	TRBJ1-6	-